Presented here are 20 T cell receptor beta chains from one specimen sequenced in a study of blood T cell repertoires in COVID-19. Using immunoSEQ multiplex PCR, the repertoire was profiled, and TCRdb retains in-frame clones only, with some absent. The sample consists of roughly 35,000 clones, about 90% of them appearing once. Sequencing used peripheral blood. The receptor source for this set is a man between 45 and 60 years old with active or convalescent COVID-19.

The chain is built from TRBV30 and TRBJ1-1; no clear D gene. Germline CDR1 reads GTSNPN; CDR2 reads SVGIG (reference sequence). V was clipped by 1 base and J by 4 bases, with 16 bases between them. The CDR3 runs to 15 residues. The CDR3 coding sequence is TGTGCCTGGAGTGACAAAGGCAGGTTGGGCACTGAAGCTTTCTTT. It encodes CAWSDKGRLGTEAFF.

The chain carries TRBV3-1 (or the pseudogene TRBV3-2) and TRBJ2-7, with 8 bases lining up with TRBD2. The germline CDR1 and CDR2 sequences are LGHDT and YNNKEL (reference sequence). The CDR3 is 13 residues long. The junction had 2 bases not matched to a gene; V was cut back by 4 bases and J by 3 bases. DNA of the CDR3: TGTGCCAGCAGCCGCGGGACTAGCTACGAGCAGTACTTC. It yields the protein CASSRGTSYEQYF.

The chain joins TRBV28 to TRBJ1-1; the match to TRBD1 covers 8 bases. The V gene's germline CDR1 is MDHEN and CDR2 SYDVKM. The CDR3 is 18 residues long. J was trimmed by 0 bases and V by 0 bases; bases with no gene match: 9. Here the CDR3 DNA reads TGTGCCAGCAGTTTATGGTCAGGGGGCGCCTTTATGAACACTGAAGCTTTCTTT. Its translation: CASSLWSGGAFMNTEAFF.

The chain combines TRBV10-3 with TRBJ2-7, with 9 bases fitting TRBD2. The ends lost 2 bases at V and 2 bases at J; junction bases unmatched: 1. This CDR3 contains 14 residues. CDR1 is ENHRY and CDR2 is SYGVKD in the germline V gene. The CDR3 nucleotides are TGTGCCATCAGTGAGGCGGGAGGGCCCTACGAGCAGTACTTC. It yields the protein CAISEAGGPYEQYF.

This clone has just one count. V is TRBV7-2 and J is TRBJ2-2; D is unclear. CDR1 and CDR2 from the germline V gene are SGHTA and FQGNSA. This CDR3 has 15 residues. Deletions cut 2 bases from V and 3 bases from J, with 10 bases between. The DNA of the CDR3 is TGTGCCAGCAGCTTATGGTCTAGAGACACCGGGGAGCTGTTTTTT. Amino acid sequence: CASSLWSRDTGELFF.

The rearrangement links TRBV7-2 to TRBJ2-7; 10 bases agree with TRBD2. With 7 bases clipped from V and 0 bases from J, the junction kept 9 bases outside the gene matches. In germline, CDR1 is SGHTA, CDR2 FQGNSA. This CDR3 has 16 amino acids. The CDR3 DNA follows: TGTGCCAGCACCCTTACTAGCGGGACTACCTCCTACGAGCAGTACTTC. Amino acid sequence: CASTLTSGTTSYEQYF.

The chain couples TRBV5-4 to TRBJ2-1; 13 nucleotides align to TRBD2. CDR3 size: 16 residues. Germline loops: CDR1 SGHNT, CDR2 YYREEE (reference sequence). V lost 0 bases and J lost 12; bases outside the gene matches: 9. CDR3 region: CASSLGGTSGKVSQFF. For the CDR3, the DNA is TGTGCCAGCAGCTTGGGCGGGACTAGCGGGAAGGTGTCGCAGTTCTTC. Full variable domain (outside the CDR3, taken from reference TRBV5-4 and TRBJ2-1): ETGVTQSPTHLIKTRGQQVTLRCSSQSGHNTVSWYQQALGQGPQFIFQYYREEENGRGNFPPRFSGLQFPNYSSELNVNALELDDSALYLCASSLGGTSGKVSQFFGPGTRLTVL.

This clone was counted between two and nine times. The V gene is TRBV2, the J gene TRBJ2-1, with 12 nucleotides matching TRBD1. Germline trimming cut 6 bases from V and 7 bases from J; bases unmatched to any gene: 7. Germline CDR1 and CDR2: SNHLY and FYNNEI. The CDR3 covers 15 residues. CDR3 residues: CASSPGQGARNEQFF. As DNA, the CDR3 is TGTGCCAGCAGCCCGGGACAGGGGGCTAGAAATGAGCAGTTCTTC. Drawing the rest from reference TRBV2 and TRBJ2-1, the complete variable domain is EPEVTQTPSHQVTQMGQEVILRCVPISNHLYFYWYRQILGQKVEFLVSFYNNEISEKSEIFDDQFSVERPDGSNFTLKIRSTKLEDSAMYFCASSPGQGARNEQFFGPGTRLTVL.

This clone was seen just once. This chain uses TRBV4-2 with TRBJ2-7, with D uncertain. The CDR3 sequence is 12 residues long. Between the trimmed V and J ends, which lost 3 bases and 3 bases, there was a span of 6 bases. The germline CDR1 and CDR2 sequences are LGHNA and YNFKEQ. The CDR3 spells CASSQRNYEQYF. The DNA of the CDR3 is TGTGCCAGCAGCCAGCGGAACTACGAGCAGTACTTC.

The chain uses TRBV7-2 and TRBJ2-5; the match to TRBD2 covers 13 bases. This CDR3 spans 15 amino acids. Germline CDR1 is SGHTA and CDR2 is FQGNSA. The V and J ends lost 5 bases and 6 bases, in that order; junction bases with no gene match: 6. CDR3 DNA: TGTGCCAGCAGCCAACTAGCGGGAGGGCCGCAGACCCAGTACTTC. Translated: CASSQLAGGPQTQYF.

V gene TRBV5-4 combines with J gene TRBJ1-1, with 9 bases lining up with TRBD1. Per germline, CDR1 SGHNT and CDR2 YYREEE (reference sequence). V dropped 0 bases and J dropped 9; count of bases not matched to a gene: 9. The CDR3 covers 15 residues. In nucleotides, the CDR3 is TGTGCCAGCAGCTTGGAGGGACAGGGATATGTTCAAGCTTTCTTT. This translates into CASSLEGQGYVQAFF.

This sequence joins TRBV19 and TRBJ2-1; D unresolved. Deletions cut 3 bases from V and 8 bases from J, with 8 bases between. The CDR3 runs 12 residues. Germline V CDR1 and CDR2: LNHDA, SQIVND (reference sequence). The CDR3 spells CASSIRAHEQFF. The CDR3 DNA is TGTGCCAGTAGTATCCGAGCTCATGAGCAGTTCTTC.

The chain combines TRBV18 with TRBJ2-1, with 12 bases lining up with TRBD2. This CDR3 is built from 16 residues. The V segment lost 1 base and the J segment 9 bases; nucleotides outside the gene matches: 7. In germline, CDR1 is KGHSH, CDR2 LQKENI. CDR3 DNA: TGTGCCAGCTCACCACGAGGACTAGCGGGAATAGGTGAGCAGTTCTTC. This codes for CASSPRGLAGIGEQFF.

The chain couples TRBV4-2 to TRBJ1-1; D uncertain. Germline V gene lookup returns CDR1 LGHNA and CDR2 YNFKEQ. Trimming took off 1 base at V and 4 bases at J, with 13 bases between the two ends. This CDR3 is built from 15 residues. The CDR3 loop is CASSQGRSESTEAFF. Written as DNA, the CDR3 is TGTGCCAGCAGCCAAGGCCGGAGCGAGAGCACTGAAGCTTTCTTT.

V and J are TRBV3-1 (or the pseudogene TRBV3-2) and TRBJ1-1; 7 bases align to TRBD1. This CDR3 contains 15 residues. The V gene end was trimmed by 1 base and the J gene end by 4 bases; junction bases not matched to a gene: 6. Germline V gene data show CDR1 as LGHDT and CDR2 as YNNKEL (reference sequence). Here the CDR3 reads CASSQGGQVRTEAFF. In nucleotides, the CDR3 is TGTGCCAGCAGCCAAGGAGGACAGGTGCGCACTGAAGCTTTCTTT.

This chain connects TRBV3-1 (or the pseudogene TRBV3-2) to TRBJ2-1, with 9 positions matching TRBD2. The germline V gene has CDR1 LGHDT and CDR2 YNNKEL (reference sequence). This CDR3 has 16 residues. Unmatched junction bases numbered 8, after V lost 0 bases and J lost 8 bases. In DNA form, the CDR3 reads TGTGCCAGCAGCCAAGACCTAGCGGGATTAGTCTATGAGCAGTTCTTC. Its translation is CASSQDLAGLVYEQFF.

The chain joins TRBV21-1 to TRBJ2-1; TRBD2, the table's D call, lacks a check against the DNA. TRBV21-1 is marked as a pseudogene. The CDR3 runs 16 residues. For the CDR3, the DNA is TGTGCCAGCAGCAAAGGGGGGGGATTGGCGTACAATGAGCAGTTCTTC. It specifies CASSKGGGLAYNEQFF.

This chain uses TRBV28 with TRBJ2-3; 8 bases match TRBD1. With V trimmed by 10 bases and J by 1 base, 13 bases remained unmatched. The CDR3 contains 16 residues. Germline CDR1 and CDR2: MDHEN and SYDVKM. CDR3 bases: TGTGCCAATGGCCGCAACAGGGGGACACGCACAGATACGCAGTATTTT. It codes for CANGRNRGTRTDTQYF.

This clone is medium-sized. The chain couples TRBV29-1 to TRBJ2-2, with 10 bases identical to TRBD2. Unmatched junction bases numbered 8, after V lost 2 bases and J lost 5 bases. CDR1 is SQVTM and CDR2 is ANQGSEA in the germline V gene. This CDR3 contains 16 residues. The CDR3 coding sequence is TGCAGCGTTGAATGGGCCCTAGCGGGAGAAACCGGGGAGCTGTTTTTT. The encoded protein is CSVEWALAGETGELFF.

The rearrangement links TRBV11-2 to TRBJ2-1; D perhaps matches TRBD1 (6 bases). Trimming took 1 base from V and 4 from J, leaving 8 bases between them. The V gene's germline CDR1 is SGHAT and CDR2 FQNNGV. There are 14 residues in the CDR3. Written as DNA, the CDR3 is TGTGCCAGCAGCTTAGTTACAGGGTACAATGAGCAGTTCTTC. Its translation is CASSLVTGYNEQFF.